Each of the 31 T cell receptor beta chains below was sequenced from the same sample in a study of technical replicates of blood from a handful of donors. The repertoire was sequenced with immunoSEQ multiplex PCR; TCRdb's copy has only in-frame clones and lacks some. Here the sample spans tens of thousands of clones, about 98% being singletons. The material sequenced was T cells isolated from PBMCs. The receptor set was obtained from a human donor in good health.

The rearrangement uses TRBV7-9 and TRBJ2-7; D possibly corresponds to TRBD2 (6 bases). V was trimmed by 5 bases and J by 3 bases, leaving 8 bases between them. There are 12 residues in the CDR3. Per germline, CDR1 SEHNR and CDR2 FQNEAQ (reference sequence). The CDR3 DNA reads TGTGCCAGCAGCCACGGGAGCTACGAGCAGTACTTC. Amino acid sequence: CASSHGSYEQYF.

The CDR3 coding sequence is TGTGCCAGCAGCTTGGGGGGTCCTAGCGTCTACGAGCAGTACTTC. It translates to CASSLGGPSVYEQYF. This chain uses TRBV5-4 with TRBJ2-7, with D possibly being TRBD2 (6 bases). V was cut by 0 bases and J by 3 bases, with 13 bases left in between. CDR1 SGHNT and CDR2 YYREEE come from the germline V gene (reference sequence). The CDR3 has 15 amino acids. The whole variable domain, remainder taken from reference TRBV5-4 and TRBJ2-7, is ETGVTQSPTHLIKTRGQQVTLRCSSQSGHNTVSWYQQALGQGPQFIFQYYREEENGRGNFPPRFSGLQFPNYSSELNVNALELDDSALYLCASSLGGPSVYEQYFGPGTRLTVT.

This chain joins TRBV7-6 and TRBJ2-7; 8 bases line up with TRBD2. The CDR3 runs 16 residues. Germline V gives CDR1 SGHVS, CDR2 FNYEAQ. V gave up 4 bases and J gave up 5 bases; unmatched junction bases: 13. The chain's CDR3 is CASSSLSGTSYDEQYF. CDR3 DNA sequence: TGTGCCAGCAGCTCATTATCAGGGACTAGTTACGACGAGCAGTACTTC.

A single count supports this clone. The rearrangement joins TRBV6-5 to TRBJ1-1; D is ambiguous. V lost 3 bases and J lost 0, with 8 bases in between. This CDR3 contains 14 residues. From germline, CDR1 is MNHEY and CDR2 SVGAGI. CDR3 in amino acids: CASSYEGLNTEAFF. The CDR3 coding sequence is TGTGCCAGCAGTTATGAGGGCCTGAACACTGAAGCTTTCTTT.

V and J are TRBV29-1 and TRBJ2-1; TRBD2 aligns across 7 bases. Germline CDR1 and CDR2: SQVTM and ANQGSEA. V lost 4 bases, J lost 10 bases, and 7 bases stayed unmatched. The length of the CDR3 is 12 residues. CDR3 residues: CSVGRLAEEQFF. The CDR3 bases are TGCAGCGTTGGTCGTCTAGCGGAGGAGCAGTTCTTC.

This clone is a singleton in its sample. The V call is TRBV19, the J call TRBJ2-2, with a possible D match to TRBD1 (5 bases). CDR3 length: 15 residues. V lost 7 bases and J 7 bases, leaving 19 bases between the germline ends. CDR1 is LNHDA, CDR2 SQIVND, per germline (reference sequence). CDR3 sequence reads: CASMWGPLVGGELFF. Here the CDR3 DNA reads TGTGCCAGTATGTGGGGCCCCCTCGTAGGCGGGGAGCTGTTTTTT.

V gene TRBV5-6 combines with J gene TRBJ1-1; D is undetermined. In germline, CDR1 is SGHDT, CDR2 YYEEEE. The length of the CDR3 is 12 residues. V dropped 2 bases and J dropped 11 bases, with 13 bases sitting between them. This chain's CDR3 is CASSFGWELAFF. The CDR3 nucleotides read TGTGCCAGCAGCTTCGGATGGGAGTTGGCTTTCTTT.

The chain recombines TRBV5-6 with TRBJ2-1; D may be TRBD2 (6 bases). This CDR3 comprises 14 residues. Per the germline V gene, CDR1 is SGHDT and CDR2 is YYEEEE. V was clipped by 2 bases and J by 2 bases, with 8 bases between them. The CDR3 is CASSLVAAYNEQFF. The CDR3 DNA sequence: TGTGCCAGCAGCTTAGTAGCGGCCTACAATGAGCAGTTCTTC.

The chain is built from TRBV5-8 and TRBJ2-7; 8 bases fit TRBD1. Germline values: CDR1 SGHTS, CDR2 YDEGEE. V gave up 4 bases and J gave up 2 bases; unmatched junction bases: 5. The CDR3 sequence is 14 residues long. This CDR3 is CASSEDRVAYEQYF. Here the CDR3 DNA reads TGTGCCAGCAGCGAGGACAGGGTGGCCTACGAGCAGTACTTC.

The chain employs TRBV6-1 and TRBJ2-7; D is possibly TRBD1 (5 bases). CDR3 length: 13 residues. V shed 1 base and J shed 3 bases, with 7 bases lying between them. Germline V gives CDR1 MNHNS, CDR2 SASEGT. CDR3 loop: CASSEGDSYEQYF. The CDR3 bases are TGTGCCAGCAGTGAAGGTGACAGCTACGAGCAGTACTTC.

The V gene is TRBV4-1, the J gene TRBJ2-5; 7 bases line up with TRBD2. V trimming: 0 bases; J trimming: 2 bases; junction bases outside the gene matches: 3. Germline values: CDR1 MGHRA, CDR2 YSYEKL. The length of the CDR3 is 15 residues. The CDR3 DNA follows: TGCGCCAGCAGCCAAGAGTCGGGAGGTCAAGAGACCCAGTACTTC. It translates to CASSQESGGQETQYF.

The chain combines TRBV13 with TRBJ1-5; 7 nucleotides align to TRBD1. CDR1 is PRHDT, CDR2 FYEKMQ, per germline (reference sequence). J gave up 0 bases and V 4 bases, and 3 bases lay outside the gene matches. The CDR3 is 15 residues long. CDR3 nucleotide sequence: TGTGCCAGCAGCTCACAGGGGAATAGCAATCAGCCCCAGCATTTT. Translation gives CASSSQGNSNQPQHF.

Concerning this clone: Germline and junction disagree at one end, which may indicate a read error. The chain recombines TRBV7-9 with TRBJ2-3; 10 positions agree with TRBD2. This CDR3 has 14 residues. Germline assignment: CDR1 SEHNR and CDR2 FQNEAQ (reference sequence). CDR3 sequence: CASSTRTSGTYGVF. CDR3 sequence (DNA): TGTGCCAGCAGCACTCGGACTAGCGGAACATACGGGGTTTTT.

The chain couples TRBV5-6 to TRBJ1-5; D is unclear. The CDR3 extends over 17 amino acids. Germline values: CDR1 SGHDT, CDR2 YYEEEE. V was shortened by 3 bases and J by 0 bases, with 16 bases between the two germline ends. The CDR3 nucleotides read TGTGCCAGCAGCTGGTGGGCAGCAAGAGATAGCAATCAGCCCCAGCATTTT. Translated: CASSWWAARDSNQPQHF. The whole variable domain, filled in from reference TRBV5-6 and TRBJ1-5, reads DAGVTQSPTHLIKTRGQQVTLRCSPKSGHDTVSWYQQALGQGPQFIFQYYEEEERQRGNFPDRFSGHQFPNYSSELNVNALLLGDSALYLCASSWWAARDSNQPQHFGDGTRLSIL.

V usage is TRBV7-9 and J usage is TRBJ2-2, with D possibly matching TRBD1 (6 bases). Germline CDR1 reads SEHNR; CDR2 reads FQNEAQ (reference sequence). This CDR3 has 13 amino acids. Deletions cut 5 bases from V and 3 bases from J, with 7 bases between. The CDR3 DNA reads TGTGCCAGCAGCACAGGGTACACCGGGGAGCTGTTTTTT. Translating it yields CASSTGYTGELFF.

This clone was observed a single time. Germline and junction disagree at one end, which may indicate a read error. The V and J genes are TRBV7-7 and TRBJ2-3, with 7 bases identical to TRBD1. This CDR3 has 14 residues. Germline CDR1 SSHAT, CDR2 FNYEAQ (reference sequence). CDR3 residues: CASSATGPTDTQYF. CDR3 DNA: TGTGCTAGCAGCGCGACAGGGCCCACAGATACGCAGTATTTT.

CDR3 DNA sequence: TGTGCCAGCACCCCACCCGCGCGACTAGCGGGAGGGCCCGCCTACTACGAGCAGTACTTC. It encodes CASTPPARLAGGPAYYEQYF. This rearrangement joins TRBV28 to TRBJ2-7, with 14 bases lining up with TRBD2. The CDR3 extends over 20 amino acids. The trim removed 7 bases at V and 3 bases at J, leaving 20 bases unmatched. Looked up from germline, CDR1 is MDHEN and CDR2 is SYDVKM.

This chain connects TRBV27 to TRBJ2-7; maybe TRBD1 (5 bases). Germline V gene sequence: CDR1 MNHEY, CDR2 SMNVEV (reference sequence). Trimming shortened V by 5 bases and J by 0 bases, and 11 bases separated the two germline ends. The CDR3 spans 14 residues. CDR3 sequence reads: CASSNGHNSYEQYF. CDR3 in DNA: TGTGCCAGCAGTAATGGACACAACTCCTACGAGCAGTACTTC.

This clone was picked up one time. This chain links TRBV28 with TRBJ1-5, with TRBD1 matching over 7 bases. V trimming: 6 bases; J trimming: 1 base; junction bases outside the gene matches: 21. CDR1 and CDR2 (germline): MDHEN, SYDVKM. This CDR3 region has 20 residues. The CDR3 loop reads CASRDPWTGQGKESNQPQHF. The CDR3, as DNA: TGTGCCAGCAGGGACCCGTGGACAGGCCAGGGAAAGGAGAGCAATCAGCCCCAGCATTTT. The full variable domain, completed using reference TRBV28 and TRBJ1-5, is DVKVTQSSRYLVKRTGEKVFLECVQDMDHENMFWYRQDPGLGLRLIYFSYDVKMKEKGDIPEGYSVSREKKERFSLILESASTNQTSMYLCASRDPWTGQGKESNQPQHFGDGTRLSIL.

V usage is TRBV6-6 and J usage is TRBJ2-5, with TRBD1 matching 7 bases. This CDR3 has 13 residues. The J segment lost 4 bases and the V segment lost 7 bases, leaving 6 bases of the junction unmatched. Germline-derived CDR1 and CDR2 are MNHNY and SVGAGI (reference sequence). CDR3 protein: CASTLAGGETQYF. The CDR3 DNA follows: TGTGCCAGCACCCTAGCAGGGGGAGAGACCCAGTACTTC.

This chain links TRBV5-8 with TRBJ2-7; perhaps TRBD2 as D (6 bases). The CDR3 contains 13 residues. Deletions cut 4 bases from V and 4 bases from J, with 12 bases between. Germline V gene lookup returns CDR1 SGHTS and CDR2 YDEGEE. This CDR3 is CASSINRGYEQYF. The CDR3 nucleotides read TGTGCCAGCAGCATAAATCGGGGGTACGAGCAGTACTTC. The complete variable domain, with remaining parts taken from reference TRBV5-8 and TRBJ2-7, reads EAGVTQSPTHLIKTRGQQATLRCSPISGHTSVYWYQQALGLGLQFLLWYDEGEERNRGNFPPRFSGRQFPNYSSELNVNALELEDSALYLCASSINRGYEQYFGPGTRLTVT.

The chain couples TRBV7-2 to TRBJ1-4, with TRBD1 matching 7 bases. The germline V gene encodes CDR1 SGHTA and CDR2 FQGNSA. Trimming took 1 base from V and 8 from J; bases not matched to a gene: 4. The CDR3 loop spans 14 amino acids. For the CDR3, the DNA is TGTGCCAGCAGCTTAGTGACAGGGAGAGAAAAACTGTTTTTT. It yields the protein CASSLVTGREKLFF. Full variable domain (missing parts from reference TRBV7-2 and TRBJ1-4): GAGVSQSPSNKVTEKGKDVELRCDPISGHTALYWYRQSLGQGLEFLIYFQGNSAPDKSGLPSDRFSAERTGGSVSTLTIQRTQQEDSAVYLCASSLVTGREKLFFGSGTQLSVL.

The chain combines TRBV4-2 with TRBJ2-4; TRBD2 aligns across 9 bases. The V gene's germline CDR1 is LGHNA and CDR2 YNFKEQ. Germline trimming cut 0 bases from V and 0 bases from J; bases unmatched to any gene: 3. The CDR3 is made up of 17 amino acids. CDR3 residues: CASSQELAGVAKNIQYF. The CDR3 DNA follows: TGTGCCAGCAGCCAAGAATTAGCGGGAGTAGCCAAAAACATTCAGTACTTC.

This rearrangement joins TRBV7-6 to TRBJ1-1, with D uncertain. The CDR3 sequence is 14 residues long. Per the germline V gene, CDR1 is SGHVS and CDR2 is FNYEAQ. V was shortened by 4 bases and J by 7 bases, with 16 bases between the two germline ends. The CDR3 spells CASSSSQLLVEAFF. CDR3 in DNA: TGTGCCAGCAGCTCTAGCCAATTACTAGTTGAAGCTTTCTTT.

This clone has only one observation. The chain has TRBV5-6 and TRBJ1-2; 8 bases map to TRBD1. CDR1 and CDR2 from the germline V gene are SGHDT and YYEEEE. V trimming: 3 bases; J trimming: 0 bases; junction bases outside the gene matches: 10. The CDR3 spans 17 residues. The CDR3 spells CASSYRTGKLANYGYTF. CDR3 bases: TGTGCCAGCAGCTATAGGACAGGGAAGTTAGCTAACTATGGCTACACCTTC.

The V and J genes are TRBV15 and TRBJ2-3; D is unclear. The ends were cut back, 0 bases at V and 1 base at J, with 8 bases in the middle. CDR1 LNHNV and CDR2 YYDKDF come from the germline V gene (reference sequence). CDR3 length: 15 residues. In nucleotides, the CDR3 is TGTGCCACCAGCAGAGATATGGTAGGCACAGATACGCAGTATTTT. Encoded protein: CATSRDMVGTDTQYF.

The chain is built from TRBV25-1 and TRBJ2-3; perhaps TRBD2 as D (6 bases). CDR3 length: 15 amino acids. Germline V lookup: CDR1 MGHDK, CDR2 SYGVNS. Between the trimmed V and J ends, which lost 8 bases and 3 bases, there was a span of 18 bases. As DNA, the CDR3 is TGTGCCAGCTCCCAGACTAGTTCGAGGACAGATACGCAGTATTTT. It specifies CASSQTSSRTDTQYF.

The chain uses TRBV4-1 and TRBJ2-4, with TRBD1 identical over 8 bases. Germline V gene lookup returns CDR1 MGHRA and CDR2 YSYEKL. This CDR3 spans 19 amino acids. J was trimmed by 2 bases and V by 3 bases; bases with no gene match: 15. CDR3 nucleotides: TGCGCCAGCAGCCAGTGGACAGGGCCCAGGGGCGTTACCAAAAACATTCAGTACTTC. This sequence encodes CASSQWTGPRGVTKNIQYF.

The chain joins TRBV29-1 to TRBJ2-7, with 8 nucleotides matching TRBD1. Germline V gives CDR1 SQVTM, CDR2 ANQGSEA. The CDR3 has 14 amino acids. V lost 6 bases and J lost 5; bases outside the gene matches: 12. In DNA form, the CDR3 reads TGCAGCGTCGGCCTGGGGACAGGTCGTAACGAGCAGTACTTC. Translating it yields CSVGLGTGRNEQYF.

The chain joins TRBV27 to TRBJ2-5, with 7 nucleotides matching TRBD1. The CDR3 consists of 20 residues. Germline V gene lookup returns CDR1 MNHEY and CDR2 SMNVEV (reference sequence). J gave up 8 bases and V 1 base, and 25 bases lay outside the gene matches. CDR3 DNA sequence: TGTGCCAGCAGTTTATTCCGGATGTCCCGGGACAGACATCAGAATACAACCCAGTACTTC. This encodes CASSLFRMSRDRHQNTTQYF.

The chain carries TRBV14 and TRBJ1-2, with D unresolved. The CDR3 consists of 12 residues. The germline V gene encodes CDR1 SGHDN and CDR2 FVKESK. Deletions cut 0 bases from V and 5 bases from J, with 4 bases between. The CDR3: CASSQDRYGYTF. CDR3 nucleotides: TGTGCCAGCAGCCAAGATCGGTATGGCTACACCTTC.